Following are 7 T cell receptor beta chains from one sample sequenced in a study of cytomegalovirus exposure and HLA in healthy donors (dated by TCRdb to 2016 to 2017). The protocol used for the library was the immunoSEQ multiplex PCR assay. A mixture of 60 forward primers for TCR Vbeta segments and 13 reverse primers for TCR Jbeta segments was used in the multiplex PCR. The clones in this table, taken by TCRdb from immuneACCESS, are in-frame only. Not every clone is retained; where verified, under half of the shortfall comes from an unresolved V gene, and the cause of the rest is unknown. In all, the sample holds roughly 250,000 clones, and about four fifths of those were seen once. Jointly, the top ten make up 1.5% to 2% of the sample. The specimen sequenced was PBMCs. The source of these receptors is a woman in her 40s in good health and CMV-seropositive.

The J gene is TRBJ2-1, the V gene TRBV4-1; 15 bases fit TRBD2. Germline loops: CDR1 MGHRA, CDR2 YSYEKL. CDR3 length equals 21 residues. The V segment lost 5 bases and the J segment 2 bases; nucleotides outside the gene matches: 16. The CDR3 reads CASSGHGGGTSGRNPYNEQFF. The CDR3 DNA is TGCGCCAGCAGCGGACACGGAGGGGGGACTAGCGGGAGGAACCCCTACAATGAGCAGTTCTTC.

The CDR3 DNA sequence: TGTGCCAGCAGGGAGTCCCAGAACAGGTGGGAAAATCAGCCCCAGCATTTT. Translated: CASRESQNRWENQPQHF. V usage is TRBV28 and J usage is TRBJ1-5; D perhaps matches TRBD1 (5 bases). The germline V gene encodes CDR1 MDHEN and CDR2 SYDVKM. This CDR3 region has 17 residues. Trimming stripped 6 bases from V and 4 bases from J, with 22 bases between.

V and J are TRBV19 and TRBJ2-7; 8 bases match TRBD2. Losses at the gene ends were 6 bases for V and 0 bases for J; bases not matched to a gene: 4. The CDR3 contains 14 residues. Germline assignment: CDR1 LNHDA and CDR2 SQIVND (reference sequence). CDR3 nucleotides: TGTGCCAGTAGCTTAGCGGGGAACTCCTACGAGCAGTACTTC. This sequence encodes CASSLAGNSYEQYF.

V usage is TRBV4-3 and J usage is TRBJ1-3; 8 bases map to TRBD1. The CDR3 runs to 15 residues. Germline CDR1 LGHNA, CDR2 YSLEER. J was trimmed by 0 bases and V by 5 bases; bases with no gene match: 3. CDR3 protein: CASSSDRDSGNTIYF. CDR3 coding DNA: TGCGCCAGCAGCTCGGACAGGGACTCTGGAAACACCATATATTTT.

On this clone: Germline is not matched at one junction end, which may reflect a read error. The genes are TRBV28 and TRBJ1-2; D gene uncertain. The CDR3 is 13 residues long. Germline loops: CDR1 MDHEN, CDR2 SYDVKM. CDR3 nucleotides: TGTGCCAGCAGTCCCCCACGTAACTATGGCTATACCTTC. Amino acids: CASSPPRNYGYTF.

This chain connects TRBV19 to TRBJ1-5, with D perhaps matching TRBD1 (6 bases). Trimming pared 5 bases from V and 2 bases from J, leaving 16 bases between. Germline V gives CDR1 LNHDA, CDR2 SQIVND (reference sequence). The CDR3 consists of 16 residues. CDR3 protein: CASSDLYRVRNQPQHF. CDR3 DNA: TGTGCCAGTAGTGACCTGTACAGGGTGCGCAATCAGCCCCAGCATTTT.

Only a few counts were recorded for this clone. This rearrangement joins TRBV6-1 to TRBJ2-5, with a possible D match to TRBD1 (5 bases). Looked up from germline, CDR1 is MNHNS and CDR2 is SASEGT. The CDR3 is 12 amino acids. V was trimmed by 7 bases and J by 3 bases, leaving 9 bases between them. CDR3 bases: TGTGCCAGCACAAAGGGGAAAGAGACCCAGTACTTC. Its translation: CASTKGKETQYF.